Listed below are T cell receptor beta chains from one sample, sequenced in a study of blood T cell repertoires in COVID-19. The method was immunoSEQ multiplex PCR; TCRdb's version includes in-frame clones alone and lacks a portion of them. The top ten hold 11% to 15% of the sample, which has about 79,000 clones, around nine tenths seen once. The sample taken for sequencing was peripheral blood. The receptors derive from a man aged 70-80 years with active or convalescent COVID-19. Each CDR3 is given with its conserved first and last residue. The D gene is left open where the match is weak. For some rows the clone size is stated as once, few or many, or as a class when expanded; others skip it.

CDR3: CASSLSYRGNTGELFF; DNA: TGTGCCAGCAGTTTATCGTACAGGGGGAACACCGGGGAGCTGTTTTTT; size: NA; D: TRBD1; J: TRBJ2-2; V: TRBV27
CDR3: CASSLTGSGELFF; DNA: TGTGCCAGCAGTCTGACAGGGTCCGGGGAGCTGTTTTTT; size: NA; D: TRBD1; J: TRBJ2-2; V: TRBV6-2/TRBV6-3
CDR3: CVTGGNSYEQYF; DNA: TGTGTTACAGGGGGTAATTCCTACGAGCAGTACTTC; size: NA; D: TRBD1; J: TRBJ2-7; V: TRBV28
CDR3: CASSLRVTGTEAFF; DNA: TGTGCCAGCAGTCTTCGGGTTACGGGTACTGAAGCTTTCTTT; size: NA; D: NA; J: TRBJ1-1; V: TRBV6-2/TRBV6-3
CDR3: CASSQGTGIRDYGYTF; DNA: TGTGCCAGCAGCCAAGGGACAGGGATTAGGGACTATGGCTACACCTTC; size: NA; D: TRBD1; J: TRBJ1-2; V: TRBV4-2
CDR3: CSVGGLARSTDTQYF; DNA: TGCAGCGTTGGCGGACTAGCGAGGAGTACAGATACGCAGTATTTT; size: NA; D: TRBD2; J: TRBJ2-3; V: TRBV29-1
CDR3: CASSLQGFSNQPQHF; DNA: TGTGCCAGCAGCTTACAGGGGTTTAGCAATCAGCCCCAGCATTTT; size: NA; D: TRBD1; J: TRBJ1-5; V: TRBV5-5
CDR3: CATSDDPRGQPQHF; DNA: TGTGCCACCAGTGACGACCCCAGGGGGCAGCCCCAGCATTTT; size: once; D: TRBD1; J: TRBJ1-5; V: TRBV24-1
CDR3: CASSPLGTSGNTQYF; DNA: TGTGCCAGCAGTCCCCTTGGGACTAGCGGAAATACGCAGTATTTT; size: NA; D: TRBD2; J: TRBJ2-3; V: TRBV28
CDR3: CASSLAGQGYDSDIQYF; DNA: TGCGCCAGCAGCTTGGCGGGACAGGGGTATGATTCGGACATTCAGTACTTC; size: NA; D: TRBD1; J: TRBJ2-4; V: TRBV5-1
CDR3: CAWSAGNNSPLHF; DNA: TGTGCCTGGAGTGCCGGGAACAATTCACCCCTCCACTTT; size: NA; D: NA; J: TRBJ1-6; V: TRBV30
CDR3: CSVSSLNEQFF; DNA: TGCAGCGTTAGTTCACTAAATGAGCAGTTCTTC; size: NA; D: NA; J: TRBJ2-1; V: TRBV29-1
CDR3: CASSLALHGTQYF; DNA: TGTGCCAGCAGTTTAGCCCTCCACGGTACGCAGTATTTT; size: once; D: NA; J: TRBJ2-3; V: TRBV27
CDR3: CASSLASGYQETQYF; DNA: TGCGCCAGCAGCTTGGCTAGCGGGTACCAAGAGACCCAGTACTTC; size: NA; D: TRBD2; J: TRBJ2-5; V: TRBV5-1
CDR3: CASSQEQLAGDEQFF; DNA: TGTGCCAGCAGCCAAGAGCAACTAGCGGGAGATGAGCAGTTCTTC; size: NA; D: TRBD2; J: TRBJ2-1; V: TRBV4-2
CDR3: CASSVSWRQGQEKLFF; DNA: TGTGCCAGCAGTGTATCGTGGAGACAGGGGCAAGAAAAACTGTTTTTT; size: NA; D: TRBD1; J: TRBJ1-4; V: TRBV6-1
CDR3: CASSLTSGPYEQYF; DNA: TGTGCCAGCAGCTTAACGAGCGGGCCATACGAGCAGTACTTC; size: NA; D: NA; J: TRBJ2-7; V: TRBV7-3
CDR3: CASSPRASGRAAETQYF; DNA: TGTGCCAGCAGTCCCCGGGCTAGCGGGAGGGCCGCGGAGACCCAGTACTTC; size: NA; D: TRBD2; J: TRBJ2-5; V: TRBV9
CDR3: CASSSWTQGEQYF; DNA: TGCGCCAGCAGTTCTTGGACTCAAGGCGAGCAGTACTTC; size: NA; D: NA; J: TRBJ2-7; V: TRBV5-1
CDR3: CASSQDVRVAGGPVGKNIQYF; DNA: TGTGCCAGCAGCCAAGACGTGAGGGTAGCGGGAGGGCCGGTTGGCAAAAACATTCAGTACTTC; size: NA; D: TRBD2; J: TRBJ2-4; V: TRBV4-2
CDR3: CASSQGQGQVTDTQYF; DNA: TGTGCCAGCAGCCAAGGCCAGGGGCAGGTCACAGATACGCAGTATTTT; size: NA; D: NA; J: TRBJ2-3; V: TRBV4-2
CDR3: CASSSRTGQDFTGELFF; DNA: TGTGCCAGCAGTTCCCGAACTGGACAGGACTTCACCGGGGAGCTGTTTTTT; size: NA; D: TRBD1; J: TRBJ2-2; V: TRBV2
CDR3: CASSWDRVSVGYTF; DNA: TGCGCCAGCAGCTGGGACAGGGTTTCTGTGGGCTACACCTTC; size: NA; D: TRBD1; J: TRBJ1-2; V: TRBV5-1
CDR3: CASSYSSGVGTGELFF; DNA: TGTGCCAGCAGTTACTCCTCGGGAGTGGGCACCGGGGAGCTGTTTTTT; size: NA; D: NA; J: TRBJ2-2; V: TRBV6-6
CDR3: CASSQTGQGGIYGYTF; DNA: TGTGCCAGCTCGCAAACCGGACAGGGAGGAATCTATGGCTACACCTTC; size: NA; D: TRBD1; J: TRBJ1-2; V: TRBV18
CDR3: CASSEYRTGMQFF; DNA: TGTGCCAGCAGTGAATACAGGACAGGAATGCAGTTCTTC; size: NA; D: TRBD1; J: TRBJ2-1; V: TRBV25-1
CDR3: CASSLAAGGKDEQFF; DNA: TGTGCCAGCAGTCTGGCTGCGGGAGGTAAGGATGAGCAGTTCTTC; size: NA; D: TRBD2; J: TRBJ2-1; V: TRBV28
CDR3: CASSISRYSVRGKSTDTQYF; DNA: TGTGCCAGTAGTATATCCCGGTACTCAGTTAGGGGGAAGAGCACAGATACGCAGTATTTT; size: NA; D: NA; J: TRBJ2-3; V: TRBV19
CDR3: CASSSGQGRSYEQYF; DNA: TGTGCCAGCAGCTCAGGACAGGGAAGGTCCTACGAGCAGTACTTC; size: NA; D: TRBD1; J: TRBJ2-7; V: TRBV27
CDR3: CSARQGAGTEAFF; DNA: TGCAGCGCACGACAGGGGGCGGGCACTGAAGCTTTCTTT; size: NA; D: TRBD1; J: TRBJ1-1; V: TRBV29-1
CDR3: CASSQNSAGELFF; DNA: TGTGCCAGCAGCCAAAATTCGGCCGGGGAGCTGTTTTTT; size: NA; D: NA; J: TRBJ2-2; V: TRBV14
CDR3: CASSQDGTGGSASTGELFF; DNA: TGCGCCAGCAGCCAAGATGGAACGGGCGGGAGTGCCTCTACCGGGGAGCTGTTTTTT; size: once; D: TRBD2; J: TRBJ2-2; V: TRBV4-1
CDR3: CASSPGRTMHADTQYF; DNA: TGCGCCAGCAGCCCAGGTAGAACCATGCACGCAGATACGCAGTATTTT; size: NA; D: NA; J: TRBJ2-3; V: TRBV5-1
CDR3: CATSDFRLSYGYTF; DNA: TGTGCCACCAGTGATTTCAGGCTGAGCTATGGCTACACCTTC; size: NA; D: NA; J: TRBJ1-2; V: TRBV24-1
CDR3: CASSSRTGGAGGYTF; DNA: TGTGCCAGCAGCAGCAGAACAGGGGGCGCAGGAGGCTACACCTTC; size: NA; D: TRBD1; J: TRBJ1-2; V: TRBV11-1
CDR3: CASSSGDKQETQYF; DNA: TGTGCCAGCAGCTCTGGGGACAAACAAGAGACCCAGTACTTC; size: NA; D: NA; J: TRBJ2-5; V: TRBV3-1/TRBV3-2
CDR3: CASSIGRREQFF; DNA: TGTGCCAGTAGTATAGGGCGGAGGGAGCAGTTCTTC; size: NA; D: NA; J: TRBJ2-1; V: TRBV19
CDR3: CASSRGRENQPQHF; DNA: TGTGCCAGTAGTCGTGGACGGGAAAATCAGCCCCAGCATTTT; size: NA; D: NA; J: TRBJ1-5; V: TRBV19
CDR3: CASSESDGSPNEQFF; DNA: TGTGCCAGCAGTGAATCCGACGGGAGTCCCAATGAGCAGTTCTTC; size: NA; D: NA; J: TRBJ2-1; V: TRBV6-4
CDR3: CASSPPLVDRGYGYTF; DNA: TGTGCCAGCAGCCCTCCCCTGGTCGACAGGGGCTATGGCTACACCTTC; size: NA; D: TRBD1; J: TRBJ1-2; V: TRBV3-1/TRBV3-2
CDR3: CASSPTVSQGKNTEAFF; DNA: TGTGCCAGCTCACCGACAGTCTCCCAAGGGAAGAACACTGAAGCTTTCTTT; size: few; D: NA; J: TRBJ1-1; V: TRBV18